These 21 T cell receptor beta chains share one sample of origin, sequenced in a study of blood T cell repertoires in COVID-19. The method was immunoSEQ multiplex PCR; TCRdb's version includes in-frame clones alone and lacks a portion of them. The sample has some 62,000 clones; approximately 90% are singletons. Material: peripheral blood. The receptor source for this set is a woman over 75 with acute or convalescent COVID-19.

The V call is TRBV4-3, the J call TRBJ2-7, with 10 bases that match TRBD2. The junction had 11 bases not matched to a gene; V was cut back by 3 bases and J by 0 bases. The germline CDR1 and CDR2 sequences are LGHNA and YSLEER. The CDR3 length is 18 residues. The CDR3 DNA follows: TGCGCCAGCAGCCAGCTTCCTAGCGGGGGAATCTCCTCCTACGAGCAGTACTTC. Encoded protein: CASSQLPSGGISSYEQYF.

The chain uses TRBV4-1 and TRBJ2-7, with TRBD1 matching over 10 bases. The V segment lost 1 base and the J segment 4 bases; nucleotides outside the gene matches: 10. The germline V gene has CDR1 MGHRA and CDR2 YSYEKL. The length of the CDR3 is 17 residues. Here the CDR3 DNA reads TGCGCCAGCAGCCAAGGATCTGGTAGGGACAGGGGATACGAGCAGTACTTC. Translating gives CASSQGSGRDRGYEQYF.

This chain uses TRBV28 with TRBJ2-2, with 9 bases aligning to TRBD2. The CDR3 loop spans 14 amino acids. Germline V CDR1 and CDR2: MDHEN, SYDVKM. V lost 5 bases to trimming and J lost 4 bases; unmatched junction nucleotides: 2. CDR3 sequence: CASSGSGSTGELFF. The CDR3, as DNA: TGTGCCAGCAGTGGTAGCGGGAGCACCGGGGAGCTGTTTTTT.

This clone appeared a single time. The chain is built from TRBV3-1 (or the pseudogene TRBV3-2) and TRBJ1-3, with D unclear. Trimming cost V 0 bases and J 0 bases, with 6 bases left between them. The germline V gene has CDR1 LGHDT and CDR2 YNNKEL (reference sequence). The CDR3 is made up of 15 amino acids. The CDR3 sequence: CASSQETVSGNTIYF. In DNA, the CDR3 is TGTGCCAGCAGCCAAGAAACAGTCTCTGGAAACACCATATATTTT.

The V gene is TRBV6-2 or TRBV6-3, the J gene TRBJ2-1, with TRBD1 as a possible D gene (6 bases). Between the trimmed V and J ends, which lost 2 bases and 1 base, there was a span of 6 bases. The CDR3 totals 14 residues. Germline CDR1 is MNHEY and CDR2 is SVGEGT. CDR3 in amino acids: CASSYGTSYNEQFF. The CDR3 DNA follows: TGTGCCAGCAGTTACGGGACATCCTACAATGAGCAGTTCTTC.

This clone was detected once. This chain uses TRBV6-5 with TRBJ1-3, with a tentative D call TRBD1 (5 bases). Germline loops: CDR1 MNHEY, CDR2 SVGAGI. V gave up 6 bases and J gave up 1 base, with 7 bases separating them. This CDR3 comprises 13 residues. As DNA, the CDR3 is TGTGCCAGCAGCAGGGATTCTGGAAACACCATATATTTT. Translating it yields CASSRDSGNTIYF.

The chain uses TRBV19 and TRBJ2-1; 7 bases map to TRBD2. The junction had 7 bases not matched to a gene; V was cut back by 6 bases and J by 5 bases. Germline V lookup: CDR1 LNHDA, CDR2 SQIVND (reference sequence). The CDR3 is 14 amino acids. The CDR3 is CASRRTSVDNEQFF. In nucleotides, the CDR3 is TGTGCCAGTAGAAGGACTAGTGTCGACAATGAGCAGTTCTTC.

This clone was detected a few times. The V call is TRBV27, the J call TRBJ2-1; 8 positions agree with TRBD1. CDR1 MNHEY and CDR2 SMNVEV come from the germline V gene (reference sequence). The CDR3 is 14 residues long. With V trimmed by 6 bases and J by 0 bases, 1 base remained unmatched. This chain's CDR3 is CASRTGDSYNEQFF. CDR3 coding DNA: TGTGCCAGCAGGACAGGGGACTCCTACAATGAGCAGTTCTTC.

J is TRBJ1-4 and V is TRBV4-1, with D perhaps TRBD1 (5 bases). This CDR3 has 15 amino acids. V shed 5 bases and J shed 8 bases, with 18 bases lying between them. Per the germline V gene, CDR1 is MGHRA and CDR2 is YSYEKL. The CDR3 DNA reads TGCGCCAGCAGCTTCCGGGGGGAGGGCGAAGAAAAACTGTTTTTT. Amino acids: CASSFRGEGEEKLFF.

The chain carries TRBV19 and TRBJ2-3, with 12 bases lining up with TRBD2. CDR1 and CDR2 (germline): LNHDA, SQIVND (reference sequence). After removal of 5 bases from V and 2 bases from J, the junction contained 5 bases not matched to a gene. This CDR3 comprises 16 residues. The CDR3: CASSYTSGGFTDTQYF. DNA of the CDR3: TGTGCCAGTAGTTATACTAGCGGGGGGTTCACAGATACGCAGTATTTT.

The chain has TRBV30 and TRBJ2-5; TRBD2 agrees at 10 bases. CDR1 GTSNPN and CDR2 SVGIG come from the germline V gene (reference sequence). The CDR3 is 16 amino acids. After removal of 1 base from V and 5 bases from J, the junction contained 10 bases not matched to a gene. The CDR3 bases are TGTGCCTGGAGTGGGGGGGCTAGCGGGAGTACGGAGACCCAGTACTTC. As protein: CAWSGGASGSTETQYF.

Concerning this clone: The same CDR3 arises from other DNA sequences in this sample as well. V and J are TRBV9 and TRBJ2-1; 14 bases map to TRBD2. This CDR3 comprises 14 residues. After removal of 2 bases from V and 8 bases from J, the junction contained 0 bases not matched to a gene. The germline gives CDR1 SGDLS, CDR2 YYNGEE. CDR3 protein: CASSVGLAGDEQFF. The CDR3 DNA is TGTGCCAGCAGCGTGGGACTAGCGGGGGATGAGCAGTTCTTC.

V and J are TRBV5-4 and TRBJ2-5; 8 bases are shared with TRBD2. The trim removed 4 bases at V and 1 base at J, leaving 3 bases unmatched. CDR3 length equals 14 residues. Germline V gene data show CDR1 as SGHNT and CDR2 as YYREEE (reference sequence). CDR3 DNA sequence: TGTGCCAGCAGCCCCGGACTAGCCCAAGAGACCCAGTACTTC. Translating it yields CASSPGLAQETQYF.

In its sample, this clone was seen a few times. The chain uses TRBV3-1 (or the pseudogene TRBV3-2) and TRBJ2-7; D not resolved. This CDR3 has 15 amino acids. Germline CDR1 and CDR2: LGHDT and YNNKEL (reference sequence). V dropped 4 bases and J dropped 5 bases, with 18 bases sitting between them. CDR3 sequence (DNA): TGTGCCAGCAGCCGAGAAAGCCGCGGCTTCCACGAGCAGTACTTC. Its protein product is CASSRESRGFHEQYF.

This chain connects TRBV19 to TRBJ1-3; weak D call: TRBD1 (5 bases). The V end lost 3 bases, the J end lost 0 bases, and 12 bases lay between the germline ends. The CDR3 is 16 residues long. Germline V gene data show CDR1 as LNHDA and CDR2 as SQIVND (reference sequence). The CDR3 here is CASSILGGVSGNTIYF. The CDR3 DNA reads as TGTGCCAGTAGTATCCTCGGGGGAGTCTCTGGAAACACCATATATTTT.

The chain joins TRBV7-8 to TRBJ2-1, with D hard to call. The CDR3 is 12 amino acids. V lost 5 bases to trimming and J lost 7 bases, with 9 bases between them. The V gene's germline CDR1 is SGHVS and CDR2 FQNEAQ. CDR3 loop: CASSLARNEQFF. The CDR3 nucleotides read TGTGCCAGCAGCCTCGCGCGGAATGAGCAGTTCTTC.

The chain couples TRBV9 to TRBJ2-2; D might be TRBD2 (5 bases). This CDR3 spans 17 amino acids. V lost 0 bases, J lost 9 bases, and 21 bases lay in between. Germline assignment: CDR1 SGDLS and CDR2 YYNGEE. CDR3 nucleotides: TGTGCCAGCAGCGTAGGAGGAGCCGGGGAAGCGGCCCGGGAGCTGTTTTTT. It yields the protein CASSVGGAGEAARELFF.

The chain uses TRBV7-9 and TRBJ2-1; D gene unclear. V lost 4 bases and J lost 2, with 6 bases in between. The CDR3 loop spans 13 amino acids. From germline, CDR1 is SEHNR and CDR2 FQNEAQ (reference sequence). The CDR3 DNA reads TGTGCCAGCAGCTCCCTTACCTACAATGAGCAGTTCTTC. Its protein is CASSSLTYNEQFF.

This clone was seen a handful of times. The chain has TRBV10-3 and TRBJ1-1; D possibly corresponds to TRBD1 (6 bases). Germline V lookup: CDR1 ENHRY, CDR2 SYGVKD. This CDR3 is built from 13 residues. Trimming took off 9 bases at V and 3 bases at J, with 14 bases between the two ends. The CDR3 region is CAIRQDSYTEAFF. CDR3 nucleotide sequence: TGTGCCATTCGACAGGACAGCTACACTGAAGCTTTCTTT.

This sequence joins TRBV5-1 and TRBJ2-2; D is undetermined. This CDR3 has 15 residues. Germline assignment: CDR1 SGHRS and CDR2 YFSETQ. Between the trimmed V and J ends, which lost 0 bases and 6 bases, there was a span of 12 bases. Here the CDR3 DNA reads TGCGCCAGCAGCTTGGTTGCGGATTTTGCCGGGGAGCTGTTTTTT. Translated, it gives CASSLVADFAGELFF.

This chain uses TRBV9 with TRBJ1-6; D unclear. Trimming removed 0 bases at V and 7 bases at J, with 17 bases between. This CDR3 region has 17 residues. The germline CDR1 and CDR2 sequences are SGDLS and YYNGEE. The CDR3 DNA reads TGTGCCAGCAGCGTAGGAGGTCCCCAACGCCGGAATTCACCCCTCCACTTT. Translation: CASSVGGPQRRNSPLHF.